One and the same sample provided the 8 T cell receptor beta chains below, sequenced in a study of T-cell reconstitution after alpha-beta-depleted transplantation in children. Unique molecular identifiers featured in how the TCRbeta library was prepared. MiXCR, run by TCRdb on the PCR reads, gives a single entry per CDR3 protein. The table lists a few hundred thousand distinct CDR3 sequences, 10% to 15% of them singletons. Sequencing used PBMCs, mostly from graft donor cells, obtained 360 days after TCRalphabeta/CD19-depleted stem cell transplant. The receptors derive from a male patient younger than 18 who had a stem cell transplant for acute myeloid leukemia, so the T cells may come from the graft donor.

This clonotype appeared a single time. The chain recombines TRBV4-2 with TRBJ2-6, with D unclear. The germline V gene encodes CDR1 LGHNA and CDR2 YNFKEQ. This CDR3 spans 17 amino acids. V was cut by 4 bases and J by 0 bases, with 13 bases left in between. The CDR3 is CASSPQLLTSGANVLTF. CDR3 nucleotides: TGTGCCAGCAGCCCACAGCTTCTCACCTCTGGGGCCAACGTCCTGACTTTC.

This clonotype was seen a few times. The chain couples TRBV20-1 to TRBJ2-3; either TRBD1 or TRBD2 may fit D (5 bases each). The CDR3 has 12 amino acids. The V gene's germline CDR1 is DFQATT and CDR2 SNEGSKA (reference sequence). The V end was cut by 5 bases, the J end by 4 bases, with 10 bases between. CDR3 nucleotides: TGCAGTGCTCGGCCGGGACCAGATACGCAGTATTTT. Protein sequence: CSARPGPDTQYF.

V gene TRBV28 combines with J gene TRBJ2-7; 7 bases line up with TRBD1. The junction had 5 bases not matched to a gene; V was cut back by 2 bases and J by 1 base. Germline V CDR1 and CDR2: MDHEN, SYDVKM. The CDR3 sequence is 15 residues long. CDR3 DNA sequence: TGTGCCAGCAGTTTAAAGGGGGCCCCGTCCTACGAGCAGTACTTC. The encoded protein is CASSLKGAPSYEQYF. The complete variable domain, with remaining parts taken from reference TRBV28 and TRBJ2-7, reads DVKVTQSSRYLVKRTGEKVFLECVQDMDHENMFWYRQDPGLGLRLIYFSYDVKMKEKGDIPEGYSVSREKKERFSLILESASTNQTSMYLCASSLKGAPSYEQYFGPGTRLTVT.

This clonotype showed up just a few times. The V call is TRBV7-8, the J call TRBJ2-1; no definite D call. The V gene's germline CDR1 is SGHVS and CDR2 FQNEAQ. The CDR3 totals 10 residues. The germline V and J ends were trimmed by 11 bases and 6 bases, with 8 bases remaining between them. The CDR3 DNA reads TGTGCCCTCGGGTTCAATGAGCAGTTCTTC. This gives the protein CALGFNEQFF.

The rearrangement joins TRBV28 to TRBJ1-1; perhaps TRBD1 as D (6 bases). V was clipped by 3 bases and J by 2 bases, with 10 bases between them. Germline-derived CDR1 and CDR2 are MDHEN and SYDVKM. The CDR3 totals 14 residues. The CDR3 here is CASSFRTANTEAFF. The CDR3 DNA is TGTGCCAGCAGTTTCCGGACAGCAAACACTGAAGCTTTCTTT.

This clonotype turned up a few times. The chain has TRBV7-2 and TRBJ2-7, with 15 bases lining up with TRBD2. Germline V gene sequence: CDR1 SGHTA, CDR2 FQGNSA. This CDR3 has 18 amino acids. V dropped 0 bases and J dropped 0; count of bases not matched to a gene: 3. The CDR3 nucleotides are TGTGCCAGCAGCTTAGCTGGGACTAGCGGGAGGCGCTCCTACGAGCAGTACTTC. It is translated as CASSLAGTSGRRSYEQYF.

Concerning this clonotype itself: The DNA is omitted, as the CDR3 cannot be located on it reliably, and the CDR3 follows TCRdb's listing. CDR3 sequence: CASRPWGRGIETQYF. The chain couples TRBV21-1 to TRBJ2-5; the table's D call, TRBD1, was not checked against the DNA. TRBV21-1 is designated a pseudogene. The CDR3 spans 15 amino acids, including both terminal residues.

The CDR3 DNA sequence: TGCGCCAGCAGCTGGGACCGAATTGGGGGCACTGAAGCTTTCTTT. Residues: CASSWDRIGGTEAFF. This chain uses TRBV5-1 with TRBJ1-1, with D tentatively TRBD1 (5 bases). Germline CDR1 reads SGHRS; CDR2 reads YFSETQ. Trimming removed 3 bases at V and 4 bases at J, with 16 bases between. The CDR3 runs to 15 residues.